This TCR beta chain is from a study of CD8 T cells in ankylosing spondylitis. Preparation of TCR beta libraries was done by quantitative 5'-RACE with molecular barcodes. TCRdb itself ran the 5' RACE reads through MiXCR, one entry per CDR3 protein. The data contain 800,000 to 900,000 distinct CDR3 sequences, 12% of them singletons. This CDR3 spans 13 amino acids. Trimming took 4 bases from V and 6 from J, leaving 16 bases between them. Germline V CDR1 and CDR2: DFQATT, SNEGSKA (reference sequence). To note about this clonotype: Its antigen is unidentified.

Study outcomes and limitations: In ankylosing spondylitis patients, matched synovial fluid reportedly showed significant enrichment of disease-linked clones. A motif in TCR beta, a set of seven to nine highly homologous variants, appeared characteristic of ankylosing spondylitis blood. CD8+ disease-linked clones were present at relatively low frequencies in blood. Several of the motif variants were reported before in synovial fluid and blood from reactive arthritis.

Sample: blood, either unsorted or a sorted T cell fraction (not recorded which). The source is a male donor with ankylosing spondylitis. The chain carries TRBV20-1 and TRBJ2-7; possible D gene TRBD2, 6 bases. The CDR3 is CSAKASGWVEQYF. The CDR3 bases are TGCAGTGCTAAAGCCAGCGGGTGGGTCGAGCAGTACTTC.